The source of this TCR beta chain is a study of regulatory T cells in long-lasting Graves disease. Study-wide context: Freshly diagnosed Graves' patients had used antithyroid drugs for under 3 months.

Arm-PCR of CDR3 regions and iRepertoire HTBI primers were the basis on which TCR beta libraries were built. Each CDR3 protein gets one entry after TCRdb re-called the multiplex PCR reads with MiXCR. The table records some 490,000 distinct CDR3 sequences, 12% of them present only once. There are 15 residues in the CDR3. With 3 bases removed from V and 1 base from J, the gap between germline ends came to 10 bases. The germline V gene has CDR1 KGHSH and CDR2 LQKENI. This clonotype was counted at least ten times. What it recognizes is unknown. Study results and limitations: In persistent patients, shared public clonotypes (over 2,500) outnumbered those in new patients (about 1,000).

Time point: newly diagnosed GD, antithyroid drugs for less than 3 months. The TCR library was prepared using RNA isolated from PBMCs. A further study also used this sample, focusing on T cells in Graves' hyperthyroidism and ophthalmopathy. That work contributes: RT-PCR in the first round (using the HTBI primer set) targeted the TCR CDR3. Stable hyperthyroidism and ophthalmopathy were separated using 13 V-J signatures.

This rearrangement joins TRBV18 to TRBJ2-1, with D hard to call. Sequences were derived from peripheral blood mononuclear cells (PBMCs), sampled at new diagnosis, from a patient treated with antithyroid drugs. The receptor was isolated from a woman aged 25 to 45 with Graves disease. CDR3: CASSPGQVSYNEQFF. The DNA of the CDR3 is TGTGCCAGCTCACCCGGGCAGGTATCCTACAATGAGCAGTTCTTC.